This entry concerns a single T cell receptor (beta chain). Its antigen is still unknown. The sample is drawn from a study of post-analysis software for immune sequencing data. Overall study results and limits: In patients, a few TRBV segments were more frequent than in controls, with TRBV5-6, TRBV5-1 and TRBV20-1 among them.

TCR beta libraries were prepared from cDNA with unique molecular identifiers. TCRdb fed the PCR reads into MiXCR, producing one record per CDR3 protein. The table includes approximately 460,000 distinct CDR3 sequences, around 40% detected once. Per germline, CDR1 SGHRS and CDR2 YFSETQ. CDR3 length: 16 amino acids. Trimming took off 5 bases at V and 4 bases at J, with 21 bases between the two ends. Sequenced: blood. The clonotype was recovered from a girl between 10 and 17 years old with multiple sclerosis. V usage is TRBV5-1 and J usage is TRBJ1-2; the D gene is possibly TRBD1 (5 bases). The CDR3 protein is CASRRRPLDGGYGYTF. Here the CDR3 DNA reads TGCGCCAGCAGGCGACGACCCCTCGATGGGGGCTATGGCTACACCTTC.